The rows below give T cell receptor beta chains drawn from one sample of a study of blood T cell repertoires in COVID-19. Repertoires were generated with immunoSEQ multiplex PCR, while TCRdb's copy carries only in-frame clones and drops some. The data hold a few hundred thousand clones, with 89% observed a single time. The sequenced sample was peripheral blood. The receptors here all came from a woman between 25 and 40 years old with COVID-19, enrolled during active disease. Each CDR3 is given with its conserved first and last residue. The D gene is left open where the match is weak. Clone size is stated in some rows and not others, as once, few, many or a class when expanded.

j_gene: TRBJ2-1
d_gene: TRBD2
abundance: NA
v_gene: TRBV2
CDR3nt: TGTGCCAGCAGAGCGGGGGGGCCAAGGGATGAGCAGTTCTTC
CDR3aa: CASRAGGPRDEQFF

j_gene: TRBJ2-3
d_gene: NA
abundance: once
v_gene: TRBV4-1
CDR3nt: TGCGCCAGCAGCCAAGGACCACCGGGACAACAAGATACGCAGTATTTT
CDR3aa: CASSQGPPGQQDTQYF

j_gene: TRBJ2-1
d_gene: TRBD1
abundance: once
v_gene: TRBV9
CDR3nt: TGTGCCAGCAGCGGGACCTACAGGGGCTCCTACAATGAGCAGTTCTTC
CDR3aa: CASSGTYRGSYNEQFF

j_gene: TRBJ2-6
d_gene: TRBD1
abundance: once
v_gene: TRBV27
CDR3nt: TGTGCCAGCAGTCCGGACAGGGTCCCTGGGGCCAACGTCCTGACTTTC
CDR3aa: CASSPDRVPGANVLTF

j_gene: TRBJ1-5
d_gene: TRBD1
abundance: NA
v_gene: TRBV2
CDR3nt: TGTGCCAGCAGTCCCCGGGACAGGGTCAATCAGCCCCAGCATTTT
CDR3aa: CASSPRDRVNQPQHF

j_gene: TRBJ2-7
d_gene: TRBD1
abundance: NA
v_gene: TRBV5-1
CDR3nt: TGCGCCAGCAGCTTAACACAGGGGTCCGACCTCGAGCAGTACTTC
CDR3aa: CASSLTQGSDLEQYF

j_gene: TRBJ2-1
d_gene: NA
abundance: NA
v_gene: TRBV5-4
CDR3nt: TGTGCCAGCAGCCGGACTGTTTACTACAATGAGCAGTTCTTC
CDR3aa: CASSRTVYYNEQFF

j_gene: TRBJ1-4
d_gene: NA
abundance: NA
v_gene: TRBV6-1
CDR3nt: TGTGCCAGCAGGTTCCCAGGTTCAACTAATGAAAAACTGTTTTTT
CDR3aa: CASRFPGSTNEKLFF

j_gene: TRBJ2-1
d_gene: TRBD2
abundance: NA
v_gene: TRBV30
CDR3nt: TGTGCCTGGGGAAACATCAGACTAGCGGGAGGCGGGGATGAGCAGTTCTTC
CDR3aa: CAWGNIRLAGGGDEQFF

j_gene: TRBJ1-2
d_gene: NA
abundance: NA
v_gene: TRBV12-3/TRBV12-4
CDR3nt: TGTGCCAGCAGTTACTCCAGGGTCGATGGCTACACCTTC
CDR3aa: CASSYSRVDGYTF

j_gene: TRBJ2-7
d_gene: NA
abundance: few
v_gene: TRBV18
CDR3nt: TGTGCCAGCTCACCCCGTGCAGGGAACGAGCAGTACTTC
CDR3aa: CASSPRAGNEQYF

j_gene: TRBJ2-1
d_gene: TRBD2
abundance: once
v_gene: TRBV5-1
CDR3nt: TGCGCCAGCAGCTTGGGACTAGCGGGGGACAATGAGCAGTTCTTC
CDR3aa: CASSLGLAGDNEQFF

j_gene: TRBJ2-3
d_gene: NA
abundance: NA
v_gene: TRBV12-5
CDR3nt: TGTGCTAGTGGTCCACGGGGGGCCCCCCTCGATACGCAGTATTTT
CDR3aa: CASGPRGAPLDTQYF

j_gene: TRBJ1-1
d_gene: TRBD1
abundance: NA
v_gene: TRBV7-2
CDR3nt: TGTGCCAGCAGCTCCCAGGACAGGGCCATTACTGAAGCTTTCTTT
CDR3aa: CASSSQDRAITEAFF

j_gene: TRBJ2-1
d_gene: TRBD2
abundance: NA
v_gene: TRBV5-1
CDR3nt: TGCGCCAGCAGCTTGACCGGTAGCGGGGGGGCCAATGGAGGTGAGCAGTTCTTC
CDR3aa: CASSLTGSGGANGGEQFF

j_gene: TRBJ2-7
d_gene: NA
abundance: NA
v_gene: TRBV21-1
CDR3nt: TGTGCCAGCAGCAAAGGGAGGCGTAGCGGGGACTCCTACGAGCAGTACTTC
CDR3aa: CASSKGRRSGDSYEQYF

j_gene: TRBJ2-1
d_gene: NA
abundance: NA
v_gene: TRBV4-3
CDR3nt: TGCGCCAGCAGCCAAGATTGGGCGGGAAACTACAATGAGCAGTTCTTC
CDR3aa: CASSQDWAGNYNEQFF

j_gene: TRBJ1-2
d_gene: TRBD1
abundance: NA
v_gene: TRBV2
CDR3nt: TGTGCCAGCAGTGTAACAGGACAGGCGCTCTATGGCTACACCTTC
CDR3aa: CASSVTGQALYGYTF

j_gene: TRBJ2-5
d_gene: TRBD2
abundance: NA
v_gene: TRBV6-5
CDR3nt: TGTGCCAGCAGTTACGTTAGCGGGGGGCAAGAGACCCAGTACTTC
CDR3aa: CASSYVSGGQETQYF

j_gene: TRBJ1-4
d_gene: NA
abundance: NA
v_gene: TRBV6-5
CDR3nt: TGTGCCAGCAGTTACTCGAGGAGGGGCGGTGAAAAACTGTTTTTT
CDR3aa: CASSYSRRGGEKLFF

j_gene: TRBJ2-1
d_gene: NA
abundance: NA
v_gene: TRBV24-1
CDR3nt: TGTGCCACCGGCGCGGGCCAGCTCGACAATGAGCAGTTCTTC
CDR3aa: CATGAGQLDNEQFF

j_gene: TRBJ1-1
d_gene: NA
abundance: NA
v_gene: TRBV2
CDR3nt: TGTGCCGACAACAGGAACACTGAAGCTTTCTTT
CDR3aa: CADNRNTEAFF

j_gene: TRBJ1-6
d_gene: NA
abundance: NA
v_gene: TRBV18
CDR3nt: TGTGCCAGCTCACCAGGCCAGGGGCCAGATAATTCACCCCTCCACTTT
CDR3aa: CASSPGQGPDNSPLHF

j_gene: TRBJ1-3
d_gene: NA
abundance: NA
v_gene: TRBV6-5
CDR3nt: TGTGCCAGCAGTTCGCCCGGCTCTGGAAACACCATATATTTT
CDR3aa: CASSSPGSGNTIYF

j_gene: TRBJ1-1
d_gene: TRBD1
abundance: NA
v_gene: TRBV18
CDR3nt: TGTGCCAGCTCACCAAGCCAGGGGGATTGGGCTGAAGCTTTCTTT
CDR3aa: CASSPSQGDWAEAFF

j_gene: TRBJ2-1
d_gene: TRBD1
abundance: few
v_gene: TRBV24-1
CDR3nt: TGTGCCACCAGTGCCGGGACAGGGTGGGGGCATGAGCAGTTCTTC
CDR3aa: CATSAGTGWGHEQFF

j_gene: TRBJ2-7
d_gene: NA
abundance: NA
v_gene: TRBV21-1
CDR3nt: TGTGCCAGCAGCAAAGCCGGGTCTACCGCCTACGAGCAGTACTTC
CDR3aa: CASSKAGSTAYEQYF

j_gene: TRBJ1-2
d_gene: TRBD1
abundance: NA
v_gene: TRBV5-1
CDR3nt: TGCGCCAGCAGCTCAATGACAGGGGGCGATGGCTACACCTTC
CDR3aa: CASSSMTGGDGYTF

j_gene: TRBJ1-1
d_gene: NA
abundance: NA
v_gene: TRBV29-1
CDR3nt: TGCAGCGTTCTACAGGCGGCGAACACTGAAGCTTTCTTT
CDR3aa: CSVLQAANTEAFF

j_gene: TRBJ1-6
d_gene: TRBD1
abundance: NA
v_gene: TRBV6-1
CDR3nt: TGTGCCAGCAGTGTACAGGGGTGGGGGTATAATTCACCCCTCCACTTT
CDR3aa: CASSVQGWGYNSPLHF

j_gene: TRBJ2-2
d_gene: TRBD2
abundance: NA
v_gene: TRBV6-5
CDR3nt: TGTGCCAGCAGTTACTCTGCGGGAGAGGCCGGGGAGCTGTTTTTT
CDR3aa: CASSYSAGEAGELFF